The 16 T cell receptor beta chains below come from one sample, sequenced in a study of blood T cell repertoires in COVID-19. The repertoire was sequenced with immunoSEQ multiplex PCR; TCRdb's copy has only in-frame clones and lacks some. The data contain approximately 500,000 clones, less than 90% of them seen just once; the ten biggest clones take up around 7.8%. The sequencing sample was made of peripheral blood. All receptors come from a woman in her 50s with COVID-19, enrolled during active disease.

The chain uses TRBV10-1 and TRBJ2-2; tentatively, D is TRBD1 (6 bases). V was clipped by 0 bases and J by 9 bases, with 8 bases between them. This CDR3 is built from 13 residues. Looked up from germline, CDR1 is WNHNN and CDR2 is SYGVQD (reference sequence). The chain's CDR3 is CASSESGARELFF. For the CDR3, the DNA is TGCGCCAGCAGTGAGTCGGGGGCGCGGGAGCTGTTTTTT.

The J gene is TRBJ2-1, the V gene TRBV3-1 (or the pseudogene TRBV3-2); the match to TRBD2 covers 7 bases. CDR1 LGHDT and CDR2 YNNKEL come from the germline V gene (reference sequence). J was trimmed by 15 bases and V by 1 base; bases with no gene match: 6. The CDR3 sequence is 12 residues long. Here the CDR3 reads CASSQGEGPSFF. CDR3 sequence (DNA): TGTGCCAGCAGCCAAGGGGAGGGCCCCTCGTTCTTC.

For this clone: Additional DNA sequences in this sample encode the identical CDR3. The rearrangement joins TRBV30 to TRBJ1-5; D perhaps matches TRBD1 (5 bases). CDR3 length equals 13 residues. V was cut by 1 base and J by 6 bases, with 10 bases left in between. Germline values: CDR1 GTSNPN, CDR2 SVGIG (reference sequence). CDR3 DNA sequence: TGTGCCTGGAGTGGGGGGGAGGGTCAGCCCCAGCATTTT. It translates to CAWSGGEGQPQHF.

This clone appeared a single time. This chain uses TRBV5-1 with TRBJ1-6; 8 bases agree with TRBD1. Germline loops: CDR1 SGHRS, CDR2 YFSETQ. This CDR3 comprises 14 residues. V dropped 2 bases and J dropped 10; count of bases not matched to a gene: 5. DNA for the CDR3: TGCGCCAGCAGCTTCGGACAGGGAACCTCACCCCTCCACTTT. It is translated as CASSFGQGTSPLHF.

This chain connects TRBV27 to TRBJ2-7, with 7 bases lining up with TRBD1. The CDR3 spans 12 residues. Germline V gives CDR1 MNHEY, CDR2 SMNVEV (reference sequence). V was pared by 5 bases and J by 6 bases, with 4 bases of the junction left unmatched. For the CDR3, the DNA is TGTGCCAGCAGTCGGACAGGCGGCGAGCAGTACTTC. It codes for CASSRTGGEQYF.

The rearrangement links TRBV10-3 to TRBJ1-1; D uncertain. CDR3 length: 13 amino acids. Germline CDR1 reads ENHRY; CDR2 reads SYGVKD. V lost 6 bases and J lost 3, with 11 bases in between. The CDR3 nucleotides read TGTGCCATCAGGGAGGTCGGGGACACTGAAGCTTTCTTT. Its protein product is CAIREVGDTEAFF.

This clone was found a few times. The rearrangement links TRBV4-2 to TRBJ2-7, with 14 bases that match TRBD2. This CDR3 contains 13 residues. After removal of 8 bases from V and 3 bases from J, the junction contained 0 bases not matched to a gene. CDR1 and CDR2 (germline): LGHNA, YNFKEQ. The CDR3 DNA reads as TGTGCCAGCGGACTAGCGGGGGGCTACGAGCAGTACTTC. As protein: CASGLAGGYEQYF.

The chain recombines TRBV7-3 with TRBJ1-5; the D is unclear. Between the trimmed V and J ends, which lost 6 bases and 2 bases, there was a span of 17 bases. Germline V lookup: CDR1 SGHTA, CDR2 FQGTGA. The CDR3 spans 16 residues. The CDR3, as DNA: TGTGCCAGCAGATCGACATCCCCGATCGGCAATCAGCCCCAGCATTTT. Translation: CASRSTSPIGNQPQHF.

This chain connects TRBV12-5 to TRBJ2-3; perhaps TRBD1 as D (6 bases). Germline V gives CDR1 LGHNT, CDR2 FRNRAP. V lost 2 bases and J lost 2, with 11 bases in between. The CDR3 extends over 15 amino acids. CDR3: CASGLLTGDTDTQYF. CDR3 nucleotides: TGTGCTAGTGGTTTGCTGACAGGTGACACAGATACGCAGTATTTT.

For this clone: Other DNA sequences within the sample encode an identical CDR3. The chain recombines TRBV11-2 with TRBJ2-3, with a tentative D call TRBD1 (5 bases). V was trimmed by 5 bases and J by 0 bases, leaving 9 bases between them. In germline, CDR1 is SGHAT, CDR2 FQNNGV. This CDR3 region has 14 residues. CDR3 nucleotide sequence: TGTGCCAGCAGCCTCGACAGAAGCACAGATACGCAGTATTTT. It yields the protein CASSLDRSTDTQYF.

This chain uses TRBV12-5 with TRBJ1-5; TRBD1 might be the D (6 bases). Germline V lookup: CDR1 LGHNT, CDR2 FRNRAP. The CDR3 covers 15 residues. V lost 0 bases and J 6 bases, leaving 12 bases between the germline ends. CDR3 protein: CASGLVRGSGQPQHF. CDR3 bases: TGTGCTAGTGGTTTGGTAAGGGGGTCAGGTCAGCCCCAGCATTTT. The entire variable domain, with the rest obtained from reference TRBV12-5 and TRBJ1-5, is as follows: DARVTQTPRHKVTEMGQEVTMRCQPILGHNTVFWYRQTMMQGLELLAYFRNRAPLDDSGMPKDRFSAEMPDATLATLKIQPSEPRDSAVYFCASGLVRGSGQPQHFGDGTRLSIL.

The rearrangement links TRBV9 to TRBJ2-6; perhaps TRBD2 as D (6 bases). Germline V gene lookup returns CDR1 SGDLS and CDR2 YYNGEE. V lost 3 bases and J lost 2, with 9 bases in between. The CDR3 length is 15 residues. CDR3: CASSARRAGANVLTF. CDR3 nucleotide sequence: TGTGCCAGCAGCGCGAGGAGGGCTGGGGCCAACGTCCTGACTTTC.

CDR3 loop: CASSQDGAGAGNTIYF. CDR3 in DNA: TGTGCCAGCAGCCAAGATGGGGCAGGGGCTGGAAACACCATATATTTT. The chain recombines TRBV4-2 with TRBJ1-3, with D perhaps TRBD1 (6 bases). The germline V gene has CDR1 LGHNA and CDR2 YNFKEQ. CDR3 length: 16 amino acids. Trimming pared 0 bases from V and 2 bases from J, leaving 11 bases between.

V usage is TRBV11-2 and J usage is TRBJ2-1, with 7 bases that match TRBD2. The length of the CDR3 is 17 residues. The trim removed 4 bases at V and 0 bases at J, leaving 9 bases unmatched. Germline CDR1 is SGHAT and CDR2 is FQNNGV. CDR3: CASSSSPRTSSYNEQFF. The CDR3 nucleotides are TGTGCCAGCAGCTCGTCTCCCAGGACTAGCTCCTACAATGAGCAGTTCTTC.

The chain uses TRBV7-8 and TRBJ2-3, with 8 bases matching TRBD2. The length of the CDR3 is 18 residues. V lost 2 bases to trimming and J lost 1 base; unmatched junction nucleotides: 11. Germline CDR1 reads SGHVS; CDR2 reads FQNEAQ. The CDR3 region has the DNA TGTGCCAGCAGCTTATTTCTCCGGGGGGGCGCCCGCACAGATACGCAGTATTTT. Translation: CASSLFLRGGARTDTQYF.

CDR3 in DNA: TGTGCCAGCAGTGAGAGGACAGGTAGGGATGAGCAGTTCTTC. It specifies CASSERTGRDEQFF. The chain couples TRBV6-1 to TRBJ2-1, with TRBD1 matching over 7 bases. Trimming removed 3 bases from V and 8 bases from J; junction bases left unmatched: 7. The CDR3 consists of 14 residues. Germline values: CDR1 MNHNS, CDR2 SASEGT.